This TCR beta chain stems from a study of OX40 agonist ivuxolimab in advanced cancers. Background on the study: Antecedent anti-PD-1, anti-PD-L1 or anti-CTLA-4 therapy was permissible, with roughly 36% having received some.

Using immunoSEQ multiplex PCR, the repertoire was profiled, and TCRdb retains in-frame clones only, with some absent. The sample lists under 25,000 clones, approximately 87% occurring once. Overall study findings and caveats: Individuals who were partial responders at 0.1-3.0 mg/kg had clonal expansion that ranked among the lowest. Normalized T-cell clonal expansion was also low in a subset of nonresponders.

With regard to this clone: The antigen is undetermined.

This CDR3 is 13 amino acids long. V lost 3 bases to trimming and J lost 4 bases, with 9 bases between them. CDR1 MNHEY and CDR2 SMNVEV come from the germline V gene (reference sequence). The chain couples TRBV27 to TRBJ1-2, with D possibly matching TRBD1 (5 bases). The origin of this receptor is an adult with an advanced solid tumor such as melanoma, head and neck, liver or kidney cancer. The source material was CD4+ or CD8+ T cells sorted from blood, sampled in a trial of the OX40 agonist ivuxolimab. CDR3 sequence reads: CASSFQGGYGYTF. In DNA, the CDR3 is TGTGCCAGCAGTTTCCAGGGCGGCTATGGCTACACCTTC.